Included here is one TCR beta chain sequence, with context. Its cognate antigen is unknown. The data are from a study of CD8 T cells in ankylosing spondylitis. Study-level points and caveats: A CD8+ phenotype characterized the disease-linked clones, which were relatively rare in peripheral blood. Reports of some motif variants in reactive arthritis synovial fluid and blood predate this one. Ankylosing spondylitis blood appeared to be characterized by a TCR beta motif of 8 or 9 highly homologous variants. The study looked at matched synovial fluid samples from ankylosing spondylitis patients. Disease-linked clones were reported to be significantly enriched there.

TCRdb itself ran the 5' RACE reads through MiXCR, one entry per CDR3 protein. Of 200,000 to 250,000 distinct CDR3 sequences listed, about 17% were seen once; the top ten hold roughly 46%. Trimming shortened V by 1 base and J by 9 bases, and 13 bases separated the two germline ends. CDR3 size: 14 residues. The germline V gene has CDR1 MNHEY and CDR2 SMNVEV (reference sequence). The clonotype comes from a male donor with ankylosing spondylitis. Sequenced material: blood, either unsorted or a sorted T cell fraction (not recorded which). This chain connects TRBV27 to TRBJ2-1; no reliable D call. In nucleotides, the CDR3 is TGTGCCAGCAGTTTATTGTATCTGGCGGCTGAGCAGTTCTTC. Protein: CASSLLYLAAEQFF.